The source of this T cell receptor beta chain is a study of blood T cell repertoires in COVID-19. At the level of the study: Some COVID-19 samples were acute and others convalescent; all came from the United States, Italy and Spain.

Profiling relied on immunoSEQ multiplex PCR, and the TCRdb table lists in-frame clones only, not all of them. This sample yields tens of thousands of clones, of which roughly 88% are seen a single time; roughly 50% belongs to the top ten. Germline V gives CDR1 GTSNPN, CDR2 SVGIG (reference sequence). The CDR3 covers 14 residues. V gave up 4 bases and J gave up 4 bases; unmatched junction bases: 8. The chain uses TRBV30 and TRBJ2-7; 9 bases map to TRBD1. This receptor was taken from a man between 65 and 85 years old with acute or convalescent COVID-19. The sample comprised peripheral blood. The CDR3 sequence: CAWNPGQGWYEQYF. The DNA for the CDR3 is TGTGCCTGGAACCCGGGACAGGGTTGGTACGAGCAGTACTTC.